This TCR beta chain was sequenced for a study of T cell responses to AZD1222 COVID-19 vaccine. As regards this clone: Its antigen remains unknown.

Study-level findings and limits: Possibly, clonal diversity was underestimated; donors were largely white British and included more females. Only a handful of AZD1222 recipients, roughly six in all, had baseline seropositivity.

Profiled with immunoSEQ multiplex PCR; TCRdb holds only in-frame clones, not every one. The profile shows some 49,000 clones, more than 60% of them singletons. The sequences come from peripheral blood, collected on day 0 of AZD1222 vaccination. This receptor was identified in an adult in good health.

CDR3 residues: CASSPGRLNTEAFF. The CDR3, as DNA: TGTGCCAGCAGTCCCGGGCGCTTGAACACTGAAGCTTTCTTT. This chain uses TRBV6-5 with TRBJ1-1; D is uncertain. The length of the CDR3 is 14 residues. With 5 bases removed from V and 0 bases from J, the gap between germline ends came to 10 bases. Germline values: CDR1 MNHEY, CDR2 SVGAGI.